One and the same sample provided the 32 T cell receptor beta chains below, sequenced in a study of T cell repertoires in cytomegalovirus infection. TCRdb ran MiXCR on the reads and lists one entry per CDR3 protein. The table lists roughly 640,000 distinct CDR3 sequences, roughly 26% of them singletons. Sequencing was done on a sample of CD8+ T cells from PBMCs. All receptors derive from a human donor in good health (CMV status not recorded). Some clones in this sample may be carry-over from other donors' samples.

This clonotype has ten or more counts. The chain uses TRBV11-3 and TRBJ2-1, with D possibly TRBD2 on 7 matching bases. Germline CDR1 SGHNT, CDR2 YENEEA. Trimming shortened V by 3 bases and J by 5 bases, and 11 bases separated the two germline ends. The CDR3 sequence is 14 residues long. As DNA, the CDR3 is TGTGCCAGCAGCTTCCGGGGGGCTAACAATGAGCAGTTCTTC. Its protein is CASSFRGANNEQFF.

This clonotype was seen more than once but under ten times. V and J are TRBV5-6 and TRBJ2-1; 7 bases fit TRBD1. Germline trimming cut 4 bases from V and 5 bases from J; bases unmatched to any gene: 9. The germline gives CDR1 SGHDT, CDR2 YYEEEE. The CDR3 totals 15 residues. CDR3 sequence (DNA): TGTGCCAGCAGCCTACCCCTGACAGGGAACAATGAGCAGTTCTTC. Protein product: CASSLPLTGNNEQFF.

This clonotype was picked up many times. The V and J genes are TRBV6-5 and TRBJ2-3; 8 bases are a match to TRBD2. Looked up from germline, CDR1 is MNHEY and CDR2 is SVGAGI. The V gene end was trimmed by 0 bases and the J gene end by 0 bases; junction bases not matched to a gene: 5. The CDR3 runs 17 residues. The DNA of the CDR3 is TGTGCCAGCAGTTACTCGGGACGCGGGGGGAGCACAGATACGCAGTATTTT. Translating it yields CASSYSGRGGSTDTQYF.

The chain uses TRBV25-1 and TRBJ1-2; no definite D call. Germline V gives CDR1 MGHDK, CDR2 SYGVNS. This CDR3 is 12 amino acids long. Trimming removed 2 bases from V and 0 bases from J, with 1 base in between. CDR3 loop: CASSEPNYGYTF. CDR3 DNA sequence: TGTGCCAGCAGTGAACCTAACTATGGCTACACCTTC.

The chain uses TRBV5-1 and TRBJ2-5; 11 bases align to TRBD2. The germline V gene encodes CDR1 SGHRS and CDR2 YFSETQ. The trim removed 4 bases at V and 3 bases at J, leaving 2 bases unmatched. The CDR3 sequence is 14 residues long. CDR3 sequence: CASSEGLAEETQYF. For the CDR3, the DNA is TGCGCCAGCAGCGAGGGACTAGCGGAAGAGACCCAGTACTTC.

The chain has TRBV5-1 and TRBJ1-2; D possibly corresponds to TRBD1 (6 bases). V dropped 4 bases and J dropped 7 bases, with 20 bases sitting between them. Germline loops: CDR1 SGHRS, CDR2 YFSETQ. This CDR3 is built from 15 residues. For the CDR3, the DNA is TGCGCCAGCAGCCCTTCCTTGGGACACCAAGCTGGCTACACCTTC. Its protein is CASSPSLGHQAGYTF.

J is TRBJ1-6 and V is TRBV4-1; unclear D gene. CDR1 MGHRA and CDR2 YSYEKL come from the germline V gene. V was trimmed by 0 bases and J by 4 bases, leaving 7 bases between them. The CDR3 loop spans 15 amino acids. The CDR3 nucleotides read TGCGCCAGCAGCCAAGATATAGCTTATAATTCACCCCTCCACTTT. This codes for CASSQDIAYNSPLHF.

The CDR3 protein is CASSLRGLASNTGELFF. CDR3 nucleotides: TGCGCCAGCAGCTTGAGGGGACTAGCGTCGAACACCGGGGAGCTGTTTTTT. The chain is built from TRBV5-1 and TRBJ2-2; 10 bases fit TRBD2. Germline CDR1 and CDR2: SGHRS and YFSETQ. The CDR3 is 17 residues long. V was pared by 1 base and J by 0 bases, with 3 bases of the junction left unmatched.

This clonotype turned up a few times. The CDR3, as DNA: TGTGCCAGTAGTTCACAGGGTTTCCCCTACGAGCAGTACTTC. Amino acid sequence: CASSSQGFPYEQYF. This sequence joins TRBV19 and TRBJ2-7, with D possibly TRBD1 on 6 matching bases. The germline V and J ends were trimmed by 5 bases and 2 bases, with 13 bases remaining between them. This CDR3 is built from 14 residues. Per the germline V gene, CDR1 is LNHDA and CDR2 is SQIVND (reference sequence).

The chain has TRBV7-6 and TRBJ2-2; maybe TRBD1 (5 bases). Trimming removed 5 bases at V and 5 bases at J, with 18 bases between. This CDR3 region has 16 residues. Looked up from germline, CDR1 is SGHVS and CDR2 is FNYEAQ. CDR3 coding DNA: TGTGCCAGCAGCCCCCGCCTGGGGCCGGCGACCGGGGAGCTGTTTTTT. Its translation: CASSPRLGPATGELFF.

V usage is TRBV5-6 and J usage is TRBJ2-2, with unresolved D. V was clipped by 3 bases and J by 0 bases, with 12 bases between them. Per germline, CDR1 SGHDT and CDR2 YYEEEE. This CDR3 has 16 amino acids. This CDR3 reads CASSWGRATNTGELFF. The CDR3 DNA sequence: TGTGCCAGCAGCTGGGGAAGGGCCACGAACACCGGGGAGCTGTTTTTT.

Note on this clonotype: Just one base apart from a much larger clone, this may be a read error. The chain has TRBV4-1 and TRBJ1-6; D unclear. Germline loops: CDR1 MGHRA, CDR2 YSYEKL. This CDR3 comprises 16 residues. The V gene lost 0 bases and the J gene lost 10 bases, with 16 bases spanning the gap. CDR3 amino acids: CASSQEGGYWPSPLHF. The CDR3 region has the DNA TGCGCCAGCAGCCAAGAGGGCGGATACTGGCCCTCACCCCTCCACTTT.

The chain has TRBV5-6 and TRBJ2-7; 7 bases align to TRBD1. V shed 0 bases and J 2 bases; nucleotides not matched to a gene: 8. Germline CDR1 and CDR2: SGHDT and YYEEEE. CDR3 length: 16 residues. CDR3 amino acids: CASSLVTGSITYEQYF. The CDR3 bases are TGTGCCAGCAGCTTGGTGACAGGGAGTATCACCTACGAGCAGTACTTC.

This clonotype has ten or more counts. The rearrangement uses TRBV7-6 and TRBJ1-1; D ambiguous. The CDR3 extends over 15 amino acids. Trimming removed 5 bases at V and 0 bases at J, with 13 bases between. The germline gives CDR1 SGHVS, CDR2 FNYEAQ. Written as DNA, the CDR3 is TGTGCCAGCAGCCCGAGCCCCCGTCTGAACACTGAAGCTTTCTTT. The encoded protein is CASSPSPRLNTEAFF.

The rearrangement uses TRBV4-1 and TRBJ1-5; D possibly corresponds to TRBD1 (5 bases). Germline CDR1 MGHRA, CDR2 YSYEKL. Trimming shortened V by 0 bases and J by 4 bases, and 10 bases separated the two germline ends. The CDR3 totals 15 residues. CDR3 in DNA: TGCGCCAGCAGCCAAGAGGGGGACGGTAATCAGCCCCAGCATTTT. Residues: CASSQEGDGNQPQHF.

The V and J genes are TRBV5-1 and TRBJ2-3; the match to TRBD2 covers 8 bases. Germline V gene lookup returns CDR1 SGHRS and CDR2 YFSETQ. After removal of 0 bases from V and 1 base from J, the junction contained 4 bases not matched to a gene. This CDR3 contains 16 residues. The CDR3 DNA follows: TGCGCCAGCAGCTTGGGAGCGGGAGACCGCACAGATACGCAGTATTTT. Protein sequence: CASSLGAGDRTDTQYF.

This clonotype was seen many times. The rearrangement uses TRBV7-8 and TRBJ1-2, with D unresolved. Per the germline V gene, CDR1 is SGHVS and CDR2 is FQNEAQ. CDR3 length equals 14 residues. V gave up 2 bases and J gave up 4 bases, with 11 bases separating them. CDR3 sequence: CASSLKPPRYGYTF. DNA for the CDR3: TGTGCCAGCAGCTTAAAGCCCCCCCGCTATGGCTACACCTTC.

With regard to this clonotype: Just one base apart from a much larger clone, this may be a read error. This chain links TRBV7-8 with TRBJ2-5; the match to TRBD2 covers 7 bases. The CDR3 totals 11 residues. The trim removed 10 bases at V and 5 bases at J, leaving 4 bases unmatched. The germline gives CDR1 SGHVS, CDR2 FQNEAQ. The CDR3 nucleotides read TGTGCCATCTGGGGGGGGGAGACCCAGTACTTC. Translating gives CAIWGGETQYF.

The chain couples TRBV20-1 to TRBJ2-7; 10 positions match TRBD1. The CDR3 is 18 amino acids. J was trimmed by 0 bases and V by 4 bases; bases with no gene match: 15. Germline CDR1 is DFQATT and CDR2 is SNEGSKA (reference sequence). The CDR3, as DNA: TGCAGTGCTACTTTTACCGACAGGGGGCTACCGCTCTCCTACGAGCAGTACGTC. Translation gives CSATFTDRGLPLSYEQYV.

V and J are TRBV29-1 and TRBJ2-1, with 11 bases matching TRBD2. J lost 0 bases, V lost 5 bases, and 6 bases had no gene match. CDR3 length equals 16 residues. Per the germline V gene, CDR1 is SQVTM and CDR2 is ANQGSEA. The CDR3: CSVKGLAETSYNEQFF. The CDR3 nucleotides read TGCAGCGTTAAGGGACTAGCGGAAACCTCCTACAATGAGCAGTTCTTC.

In DNA form, the CDR3 reads TGTGCCAGCAGCCGATCGGGCATCCACGAGCAGTACGTC. Its protein product is CASSRSGIHEQYV. The J gene is TRBJ2-7, the V gene TRBV14; D unclear. The V gene's germline CDR1 is SGHDN and CDR2 FVKESK. Trimming removed 4 bases at V and 5 bases at J, with 12 bases between. This CDR3 region has 13 residues.

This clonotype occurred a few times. CDR3 sequence: CASSPWSRGGETQYF. In nucleotides, the CDR3 is TGTGCCAGCAGCCCATGGTCCCGGGGGGGAGAGACCCAGTACTTC. The chain links TRBV14 to TRBJ2-5; 8 positions agree with TRBD2. V trimming: 4 bases; J trimming: 4 bases; junction bases outside the gene matches: 8. The CDR3 covers 15 residues. Germline V gene sequence: CDR1 SGHDN, CDR2 FVKESK.

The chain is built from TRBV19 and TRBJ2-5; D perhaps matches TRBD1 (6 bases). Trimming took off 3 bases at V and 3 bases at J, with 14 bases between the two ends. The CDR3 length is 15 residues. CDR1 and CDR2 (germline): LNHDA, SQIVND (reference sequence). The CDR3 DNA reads TGTGCCAGTAGTATCGCGAAAGCAGGGGAAGAGACCCAGTACTTC. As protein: CASSIAKAGEETQYF.

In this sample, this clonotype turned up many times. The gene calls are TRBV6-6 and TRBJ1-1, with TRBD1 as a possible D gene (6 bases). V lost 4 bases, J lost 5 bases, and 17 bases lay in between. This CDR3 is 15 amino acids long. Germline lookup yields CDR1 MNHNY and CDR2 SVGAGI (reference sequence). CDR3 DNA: TGTGCCAGCAGTTTCCGGGACAAAGGCGGGACTGAAGCTTTCTTT. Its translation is CASSFRDKGGTEAFF.

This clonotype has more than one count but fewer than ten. The CDR3 bases are TGCGCCAGCAGCCAAGAGACAATGAGCTCCTACGAGCAGTACTTC. Translated: CASSQETMSSYEQYF. The chain uses TRBV4-1 and TRBJ2-7; D call uncertain. There are 15 residues in the CDR3. Germline V gives CDR1 MGHRA, CDR2 YSYEKL. V gave up 0 bases and J gave up 0 bases, with 9 bases separating them.

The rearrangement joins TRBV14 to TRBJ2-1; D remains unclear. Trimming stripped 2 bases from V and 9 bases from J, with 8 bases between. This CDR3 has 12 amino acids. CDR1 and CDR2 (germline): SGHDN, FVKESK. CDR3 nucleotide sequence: TGTGCCAGCAGCCAATATTTGAGTGAGCAGTTCTTC. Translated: CASSQYLSEQFF.

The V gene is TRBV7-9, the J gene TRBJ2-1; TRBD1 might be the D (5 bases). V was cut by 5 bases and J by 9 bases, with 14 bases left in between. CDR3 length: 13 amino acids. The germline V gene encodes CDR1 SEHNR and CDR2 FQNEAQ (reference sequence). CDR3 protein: CASSLPIDSEQFF. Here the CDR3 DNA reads TGTGCCAGCAGCCTACCTATAGACAGTGAGCAGTTCTTC.

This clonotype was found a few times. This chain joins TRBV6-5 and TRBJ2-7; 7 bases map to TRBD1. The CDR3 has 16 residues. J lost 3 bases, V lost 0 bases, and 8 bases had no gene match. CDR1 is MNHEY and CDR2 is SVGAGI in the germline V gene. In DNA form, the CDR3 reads TGTGCCAGCAGTTACTCGACAGGGAGTTCCCTCTACGAGCAGTACTTC. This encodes CASSYSTGSSLYEQYF.

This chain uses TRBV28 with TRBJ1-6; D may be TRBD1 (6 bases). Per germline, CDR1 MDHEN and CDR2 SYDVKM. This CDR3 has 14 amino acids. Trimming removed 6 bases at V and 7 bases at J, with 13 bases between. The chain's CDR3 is CASSQQGWNSPLHF. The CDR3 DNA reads TGTGCCAGCAGCCAACAGGGTTGGAATTCACCCCTCCACTTT. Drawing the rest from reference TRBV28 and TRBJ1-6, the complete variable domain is DVKVTQSSRYLVKRTGEKVFLECVQDMDHENMFWYRQDPGLGLRLIYFSYDVKMKEKGDIPEGYSVSREKKERFSLILESASTNQTSMYLCASSQQGWNSPLHFGNGTRLTVT.

CDR3 bases: TGTGCCAGCAGACAGCCGGGACTCTCTCAATCGGAGCAGTTCTTC. Protein product: CASRQPGLSQSEQFF. The V gene is TRBV28, the J gene TRBJ2-1, with D possibly TRBD2 on 6 matching bases. CDR3 length: 15 amino acids. Trimming left V 6 bases short and J 10 bases short, with 22 bases between. CDR1 and CDR2 (germline): MDHEN, SYDVKM.

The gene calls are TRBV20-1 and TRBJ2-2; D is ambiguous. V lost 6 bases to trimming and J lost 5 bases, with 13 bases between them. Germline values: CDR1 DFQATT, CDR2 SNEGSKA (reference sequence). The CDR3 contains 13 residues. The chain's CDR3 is CSAPWERTGELFF. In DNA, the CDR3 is TGCAGTGCCCCGTGGGAACGGACCGGGGAGCTGTTTTTT.

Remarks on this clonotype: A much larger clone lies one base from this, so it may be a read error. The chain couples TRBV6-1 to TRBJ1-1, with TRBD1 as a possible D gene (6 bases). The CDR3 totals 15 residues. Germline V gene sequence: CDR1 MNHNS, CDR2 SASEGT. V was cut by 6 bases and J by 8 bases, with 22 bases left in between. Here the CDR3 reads CASRGHDGLNMEAFF. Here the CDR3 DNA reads TGTGCCAGCAGGGGACACGACGGTCTGAACATGGAAGCTTTCTTT.